This T cell receptor beta chain was sequenced for a study of low-dose radiotherapy and immunotherapy resistance in tumors. This clonotype showed up many times. CDR1 MNHEY and CDR2 SVGEGT come from the germline V gene. The CDR3 spans 18 residues. V lost 2 bases and J lost 2; bases outside the gene matches: 4. Primers targeting TRAV and TRBV primed first-strand cDNA, covering alpha and beta chains. TCRs were put through approximately 20 PCR cycles of amplification with Phusion. A constant-region primer and the V-primer adapter served as the primer pair. Via MiXCR, TCRdb re-called the reads, giving one row per CDR3 protein. The sample has some 94,000 distinct CDR3 sequences, less than 25% seen once. Sample time point: after trial treatment. Treatment meaning: LDRT plus nivolumab, ipilimumab, low-dose cyclophosphamide and aspirin (RACIN trial).

The sequence was collected from a female donor with ovarian cancer. The chain employs TRBV6-2 or TRBV6-3 and TRBJ2-2; 14 bases line up with TRBD2. The specimen was PBMCs, collected after low-dose radiotherapy plus immunotherapy. The CDR3 loop reads CASSYRGLAGANTGELFF. The CDR3 nucleotides are TGTGCCAGCAGTTACCGGGGACTAGCGGGGGCTAACACCGGGGAGCTGTTTTTT.